The rows below give T cell receptor beta chains drawn from one sample of a study of STAT5B mutations in CD4+ large granular lymphocyte leukemia. Clones were read by immunoSEQ multiplex PCR, and TCRdb kept only the in-frame ones, dropping some. This sample yields about 37,000 clones, of which around 63% are seen a single time; 1.5% to 2% belongs to the top ten. The sequencing input was CD4+ T cells from blood buffy coats. The receptors come from a human donor in good health. The conserved cysteine and the conserved F or W are not part of the CDR3 here. The order of the fields is J gene, CDR3 length, V gene, CDR3 protein.

TRBJ1-1	12	TRBV6-6	ASSYETGRVEAF
TRBJ1-1	14	TRBV25-1	ASSERQGALNTEAF
TRBJ1-2	11	TRBV6-6	ASTRQGGYGYT
TRBJ1-5	11	TRBV19	ASNRESNQPQH
TRBJ2-1	13	TRBV19	ASRGEGGKYNEQF
TRBJ1-1	14	TRBV27	ASKLRPGVVNTEAF
TRBJ2-1	13	TRBV19	ASSIAGPVYNEQF
TRBJ1-2	13	TRBV19	ASSIGGSSNYGYT
TRBJ1-1	11	TRBV10-2	ASIGGGGAEAF
TRBJ1-3	14	TRBV7-6	ASSPRTGLAGNTIY
TRBJ1-5	12	TRBV6-6	ASSSPRSNQPQH
TRBJ1-2	14	TRBV19	ASSRGQGVRADGYT
TRBJ2-2	14	TRBV7-8	ASSPRTGTNTGELF
TRBJ2-5	15	TRBV5-1	ASSLGASGGAMETQY